This TCR beta chain originates from a study of Tregs in tolerant kidney transplant recipients. TCRdb's table, derived via immunoSEQ multiplex PCR, lists solely in-frame clones and lacks some. The table shows 35,000 to 55,000 clones, with about 89% occurring only once. Regarding this clone: What it binds is not known.

Thawed PBMCs were FACS-sorted into unstimulated CD4+CD25+CD127- regulatory T cells, CD4+CD25- non-regulatory cells, CD4 and CD8 cells. Regulatory T cells were sorted from thawed PBMCs rested overnight at 37°C with around 190 IU/ml IL-2. Regarding the study as a whole: The small number of patients limits these findings pending further validation. Tregs expanded with activated donor B cells seemed most donor-specific.

The CDR3 is 15 amino acids. Trimming cost V 3 bases and J 2 bases; bases outside gene matches: 4. From germline, CDR1 is SGHTA and CDR2 FQGNSA. The chain uses TRBV7-2 and TRBJ2-7; 10 positions match TRBD2. The sequence was obtained from a human donor in good health. The specimen sequenced was Tregs from blood. CDR3 in DNA: TGTGCCAGCAGCTTGGGACTAGCGTGGACCTACGAGCAGTACTTC. Its protein is CASSLGLAWTYEQYF.